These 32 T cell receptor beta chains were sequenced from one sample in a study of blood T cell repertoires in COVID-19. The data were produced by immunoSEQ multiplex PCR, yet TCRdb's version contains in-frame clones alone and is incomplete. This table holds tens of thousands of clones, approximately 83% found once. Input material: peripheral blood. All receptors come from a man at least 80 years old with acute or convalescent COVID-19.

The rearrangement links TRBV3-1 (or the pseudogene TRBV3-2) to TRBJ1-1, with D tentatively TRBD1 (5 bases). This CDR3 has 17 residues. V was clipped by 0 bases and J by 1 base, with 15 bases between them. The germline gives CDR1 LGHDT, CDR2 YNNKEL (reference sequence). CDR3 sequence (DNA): TGTGCCAGCAGCCAAGATCGGGGCGGGGCCCCGAACACTGAAGCTTTCTTT. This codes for CASSQDRGGAPNTEAFF.

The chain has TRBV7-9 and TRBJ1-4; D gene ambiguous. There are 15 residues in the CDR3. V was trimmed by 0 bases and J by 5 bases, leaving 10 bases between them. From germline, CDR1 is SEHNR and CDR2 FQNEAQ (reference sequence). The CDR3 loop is CASSLANVENEKLFF. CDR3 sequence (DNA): TGTGCCAGCAGCTTAGCCAACGTGGAGAATGAAAAACTGTTTTTT. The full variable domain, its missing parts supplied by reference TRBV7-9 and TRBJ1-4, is DTGVSQNPRHKITKRGQNVTFRCDPISEHNRLYWYRQTLGQGPEFLTYFQNEAQLEKSRLLSDRFSAERPKGSFSTLEIQRTEQGDSAMYLCASSLANVENEKLFFGSGTQLSVL.

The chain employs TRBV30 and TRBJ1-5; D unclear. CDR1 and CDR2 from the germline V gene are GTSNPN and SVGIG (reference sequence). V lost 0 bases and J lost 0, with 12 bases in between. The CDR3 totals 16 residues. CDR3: CAWSVQSGSSNQPQHF. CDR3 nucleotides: TGTGCCTGGAGTGTACAATCGGGGTCTAGCAATCAGCCCCAGCATTTT.

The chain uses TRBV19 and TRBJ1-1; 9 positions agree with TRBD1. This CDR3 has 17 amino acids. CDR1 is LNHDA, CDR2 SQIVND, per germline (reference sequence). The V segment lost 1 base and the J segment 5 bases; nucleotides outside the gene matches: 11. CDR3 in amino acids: CASSIALGQGRLTEAFF. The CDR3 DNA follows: TGTGCCAGTAGTATAGCCCTCGGACAGGGGCGGTTGACTGAAGCTTTCTTT.

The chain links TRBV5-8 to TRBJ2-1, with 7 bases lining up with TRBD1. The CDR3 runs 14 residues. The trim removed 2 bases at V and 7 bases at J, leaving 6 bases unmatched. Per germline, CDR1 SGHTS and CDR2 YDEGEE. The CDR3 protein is CASSFEGARNEQFF. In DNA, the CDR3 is TGTGCCAGCAGCTTCGAGGGGGCGAGAAATGAGCAGTTCTTC.

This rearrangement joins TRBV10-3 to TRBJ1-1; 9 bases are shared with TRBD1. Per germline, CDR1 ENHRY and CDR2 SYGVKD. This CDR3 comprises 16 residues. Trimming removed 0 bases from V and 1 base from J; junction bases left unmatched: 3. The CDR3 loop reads CAISESPDRGNTEAFF. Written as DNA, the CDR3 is TGTGCCATCAGTGAGTCCCCGGACAGGGGGAACACTGAAGCTTTCTTT.

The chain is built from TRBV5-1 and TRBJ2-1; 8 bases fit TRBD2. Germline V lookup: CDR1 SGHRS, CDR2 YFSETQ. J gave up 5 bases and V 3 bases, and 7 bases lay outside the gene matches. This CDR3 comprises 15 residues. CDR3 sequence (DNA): TGCGCCAGCAGCTCAGCGGGGGCCCCACACAATGAGCAGTTCTTC. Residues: CASSSAGAPHNEQFF.

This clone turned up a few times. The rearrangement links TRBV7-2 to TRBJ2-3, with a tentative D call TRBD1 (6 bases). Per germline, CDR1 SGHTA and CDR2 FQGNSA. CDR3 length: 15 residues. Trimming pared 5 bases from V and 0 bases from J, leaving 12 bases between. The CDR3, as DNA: TGTGCCAGCAGCCTGGGACATTCTAGCACAGATACGCAGTATTTT. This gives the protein CASSLGHSSTDTQYF.

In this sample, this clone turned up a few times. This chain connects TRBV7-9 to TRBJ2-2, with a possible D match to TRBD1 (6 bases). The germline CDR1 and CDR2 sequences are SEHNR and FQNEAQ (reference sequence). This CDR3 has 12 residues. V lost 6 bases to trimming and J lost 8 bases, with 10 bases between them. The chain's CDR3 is CASRTGLGELFF. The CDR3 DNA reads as TGTGCCAGCAGAACAGGGTTGGGGGAGCTGTTTTTT.

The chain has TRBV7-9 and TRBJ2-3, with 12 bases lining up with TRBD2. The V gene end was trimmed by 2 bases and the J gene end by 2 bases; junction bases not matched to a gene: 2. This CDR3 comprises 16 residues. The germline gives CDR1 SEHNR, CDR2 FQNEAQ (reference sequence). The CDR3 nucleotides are TGTGCCAGCAGCTTACGACTAGCGGGAGACACAGATACGCAGTATTTT. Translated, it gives CASSLRLAGDTDTQYF.

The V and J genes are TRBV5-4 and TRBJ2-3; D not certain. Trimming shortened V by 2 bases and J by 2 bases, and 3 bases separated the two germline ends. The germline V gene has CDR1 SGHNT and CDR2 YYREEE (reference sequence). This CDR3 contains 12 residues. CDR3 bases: TGTGCCAGCAGCTTACACACAGATACGCAGTATTTT. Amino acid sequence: CASSLHTDTQYF.

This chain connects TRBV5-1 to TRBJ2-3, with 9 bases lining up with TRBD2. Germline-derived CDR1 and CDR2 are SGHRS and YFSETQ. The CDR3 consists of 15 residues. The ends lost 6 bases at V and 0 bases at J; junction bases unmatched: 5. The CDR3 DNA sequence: TGCGCCAGCAAAAGCGGGGGGCTAAGCACAGATACGCAGTATTTT. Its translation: CASKSGGLSTDTQYF.

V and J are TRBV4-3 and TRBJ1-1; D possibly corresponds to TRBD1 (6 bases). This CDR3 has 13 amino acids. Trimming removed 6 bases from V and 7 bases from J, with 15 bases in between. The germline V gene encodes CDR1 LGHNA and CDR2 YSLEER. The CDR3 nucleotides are TGCGCCAGCAGTTCGGACAGTCGGGGTGAAGCTTTCTTT. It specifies CASSSDSRGEAFF.

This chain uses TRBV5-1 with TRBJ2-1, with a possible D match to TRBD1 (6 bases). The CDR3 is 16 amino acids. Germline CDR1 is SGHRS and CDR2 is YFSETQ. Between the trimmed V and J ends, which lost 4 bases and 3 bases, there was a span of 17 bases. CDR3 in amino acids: CASSPGTTGLYNEQFF. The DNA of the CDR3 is TGCGCCAGCAGCCCAGGGACAACCGGGCTCTACAATGAGCAGTTCTTC.

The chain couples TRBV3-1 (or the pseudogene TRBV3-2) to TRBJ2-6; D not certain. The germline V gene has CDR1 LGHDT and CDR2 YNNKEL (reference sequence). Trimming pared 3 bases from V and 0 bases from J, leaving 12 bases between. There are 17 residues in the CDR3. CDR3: CASSHGWSHSGANVLTF. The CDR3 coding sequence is TGTGCCAGCAGCCACGGTTGGAGTCACTCTGGGGCCAACGTCCTGACTTTC.

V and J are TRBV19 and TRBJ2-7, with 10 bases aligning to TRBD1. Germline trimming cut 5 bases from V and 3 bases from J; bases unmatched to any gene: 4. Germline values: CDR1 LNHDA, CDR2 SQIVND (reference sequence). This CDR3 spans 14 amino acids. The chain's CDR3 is CASSPGQGDYEQYF. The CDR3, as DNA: TGTGCCAGTAGTCCCGGACAGGGGGACTACGAGCAGTACTTC. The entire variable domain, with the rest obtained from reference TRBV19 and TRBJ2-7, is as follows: DGGITQSPKYLFRKEGQNVTLSCEQNLNHDAMYWYRQDPGQGLRLIYYSQIVNDFQKGDIAEGYSVSREKKESFPLTVTSAQKNPTAFYLCASSPGQGDYEQYFGPGTRLTVT.

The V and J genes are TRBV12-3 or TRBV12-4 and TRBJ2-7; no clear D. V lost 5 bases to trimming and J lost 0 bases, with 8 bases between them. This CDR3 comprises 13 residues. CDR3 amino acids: CASSSASSYEQYF. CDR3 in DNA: TGTGCCAGCAGTAGCGCCTCCTCCTACGAGCAGTACTTC.

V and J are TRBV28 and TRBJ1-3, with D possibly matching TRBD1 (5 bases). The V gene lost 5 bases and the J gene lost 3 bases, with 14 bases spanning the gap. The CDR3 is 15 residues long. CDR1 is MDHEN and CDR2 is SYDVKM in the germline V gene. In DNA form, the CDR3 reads TGTGCCAGCAGTACCGCGGGGGTCGGTGGAAACACCATATATTTT. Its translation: CASSTAGVGGNTIYF.

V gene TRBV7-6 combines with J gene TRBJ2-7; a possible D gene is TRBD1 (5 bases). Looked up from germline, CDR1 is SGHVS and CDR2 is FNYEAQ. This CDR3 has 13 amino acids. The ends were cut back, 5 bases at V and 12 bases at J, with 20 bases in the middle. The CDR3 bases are TGTGCCAGCAGCCTTTATCAAGCGCAGGGATTGTACTTC. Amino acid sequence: CASSLYQAQGLYF.

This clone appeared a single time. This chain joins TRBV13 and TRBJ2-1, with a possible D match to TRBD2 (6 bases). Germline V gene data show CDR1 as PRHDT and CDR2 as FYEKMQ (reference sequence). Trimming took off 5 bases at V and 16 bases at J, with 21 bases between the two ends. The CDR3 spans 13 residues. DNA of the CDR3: TGTGCCAGCAGCCCGGAGGGGACGGCAGTGGAATTCTTC. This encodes CASSPEGTAVEFF.

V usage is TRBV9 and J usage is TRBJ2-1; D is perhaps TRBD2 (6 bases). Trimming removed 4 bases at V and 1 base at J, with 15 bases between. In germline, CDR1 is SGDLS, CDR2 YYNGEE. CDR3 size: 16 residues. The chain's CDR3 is CASSPWGSGSYNEQFF. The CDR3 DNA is TGTGCCAGCAGCCCCTGGGGGAGCGGGTCCTACAATGAGCAGTTCTTC.

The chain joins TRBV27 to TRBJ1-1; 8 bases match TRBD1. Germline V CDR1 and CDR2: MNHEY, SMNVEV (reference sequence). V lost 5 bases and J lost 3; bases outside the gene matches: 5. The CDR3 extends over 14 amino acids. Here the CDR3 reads CASSPGGRDTEAFF. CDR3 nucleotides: TGTGCCAGCAGTCCAGGGGGCAGGGACACTGAAGCTTTCTTT.

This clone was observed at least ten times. CDR3 coding DNA: TGTGCCAGCTTTACAGGATACTCTGGAAACACCATATATTTT. Encoded protein: CASFTGYSGNTIYF. The genes are TRBV18 and TRBJ1-3, with a weak D call TRBD1 (5 bases). This CDR3 has 14 amino acids. Looked up from germline, CDR1 is KGHSH and CDR2 is LQKENI. Trimming pared 7 bases from V and 0 bases from J, leaving 10 bases between.

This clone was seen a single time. CDR3 loop: CASSKRGGTNQPQHF. In nucleotides, the CDR3 is TGTGCCAGCAGCAAGCGGGGGGGAACCAATCAGCCCCAGCATTTT. The V gene is TRBV6-5, the J gene TRBJ1-5; weak D call: TRBD1 (5 bases). V lost 6 bases and J 3 bases, leaving 15 bases between the germline ends. This CDR3 spans 15 amino acids. CDR1 and CDR2 (germline): MNHEY, SVGAGI.

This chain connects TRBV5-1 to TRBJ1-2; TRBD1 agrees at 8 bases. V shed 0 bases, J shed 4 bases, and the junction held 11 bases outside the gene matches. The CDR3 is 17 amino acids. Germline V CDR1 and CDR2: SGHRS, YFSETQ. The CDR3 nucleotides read TGCGCCAGCAGCTTGGGTGTTGGGACAGGACAACTCTATGGCTACACCTTC. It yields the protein CASSLGVGTGQLYGYTF.

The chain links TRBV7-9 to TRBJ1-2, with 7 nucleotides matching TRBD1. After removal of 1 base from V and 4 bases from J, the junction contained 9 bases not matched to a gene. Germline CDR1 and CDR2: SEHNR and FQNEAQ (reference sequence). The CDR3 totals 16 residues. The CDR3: CASSLGEGQGGYGYTF. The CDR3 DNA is TGTGCCAGCAGCTTAGGCGAGGGGCAGGGGGGCTATGGCTACACCTTC.

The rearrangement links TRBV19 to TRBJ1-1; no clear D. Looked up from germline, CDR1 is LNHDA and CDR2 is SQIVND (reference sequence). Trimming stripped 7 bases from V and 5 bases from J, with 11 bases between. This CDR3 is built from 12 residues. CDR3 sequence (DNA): TGTGCCAGTACCACACATCAAACTGAAGCTTTCTTT. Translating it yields CASTTHQTEAFF.

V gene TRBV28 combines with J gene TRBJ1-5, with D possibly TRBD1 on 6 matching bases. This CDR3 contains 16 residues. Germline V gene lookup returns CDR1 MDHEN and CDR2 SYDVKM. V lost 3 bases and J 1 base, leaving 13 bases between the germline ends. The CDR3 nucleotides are TGTGCCAGCAGTTTTTTCAGGGGAGAAAGCAATCAGCCCCAGCATTTT. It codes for CASSFFRGESNQPQHF.

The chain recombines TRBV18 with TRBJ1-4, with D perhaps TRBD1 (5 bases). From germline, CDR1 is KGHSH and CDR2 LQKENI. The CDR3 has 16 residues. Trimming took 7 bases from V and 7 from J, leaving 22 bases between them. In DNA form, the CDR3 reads TGTGCCAGCTTCACGAGTCATGGCCAGGGTGGTGAAAAACTGTTTTTT. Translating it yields CASFTSHGQGGEKLFF.

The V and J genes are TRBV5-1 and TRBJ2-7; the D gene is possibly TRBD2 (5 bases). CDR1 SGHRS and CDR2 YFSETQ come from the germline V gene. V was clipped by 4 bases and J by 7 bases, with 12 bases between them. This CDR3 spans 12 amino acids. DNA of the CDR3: TGCGCCAGCAGCCCCGCCGGGGAAGAGCAGTACTTC. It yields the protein CASSPAGEEQYF.

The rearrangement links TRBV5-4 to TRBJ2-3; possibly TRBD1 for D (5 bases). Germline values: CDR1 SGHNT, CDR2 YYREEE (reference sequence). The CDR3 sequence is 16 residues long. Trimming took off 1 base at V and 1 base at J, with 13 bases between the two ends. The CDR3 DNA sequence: TGTGCCAGCAGCTTGTTGCAGGGCTCGGGCACAGATACGCAGTATTTT. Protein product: CASSLLQGSGTDTQYF.

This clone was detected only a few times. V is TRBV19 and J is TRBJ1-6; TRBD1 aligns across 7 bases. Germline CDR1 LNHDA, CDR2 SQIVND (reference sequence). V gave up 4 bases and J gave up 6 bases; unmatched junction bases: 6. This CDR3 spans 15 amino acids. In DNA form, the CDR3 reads TGTGCCAGTAGTACTCCACAGGGGATTAATTCACCCCTCCACTTT. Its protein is CASSTPQGINSPLHF.